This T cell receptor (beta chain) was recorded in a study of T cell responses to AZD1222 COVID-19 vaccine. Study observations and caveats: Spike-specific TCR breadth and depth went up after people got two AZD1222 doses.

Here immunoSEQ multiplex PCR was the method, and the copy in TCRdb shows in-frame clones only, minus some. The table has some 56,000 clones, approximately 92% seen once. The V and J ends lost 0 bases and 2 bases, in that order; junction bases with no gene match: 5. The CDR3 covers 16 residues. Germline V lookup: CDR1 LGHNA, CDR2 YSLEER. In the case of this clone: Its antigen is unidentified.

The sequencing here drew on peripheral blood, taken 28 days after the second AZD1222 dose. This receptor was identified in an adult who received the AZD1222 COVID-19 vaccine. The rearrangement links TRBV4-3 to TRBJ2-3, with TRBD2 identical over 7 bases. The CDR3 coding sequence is TGCGCCAGCAGCCAAGAGAGGCGGGAGACCACAGATACGCAGTATTTT. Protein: CASSQERRETTDTQYF.